This is a list of T cell receptor beta chains from one sample in a study of technical replicates of blood from several donors. Using immunoSEQ multiplex PCR, the repertoire was profiled, and TCRdb retains in-frame clones only, with some absent. Of some 80,000 clones in the sample, around 90% were seen once. The source material was T cells isolated from PBMCs. The source of these receptors is a human donor in good health. CDR3s include the opening cysteine and the closing phenylalanine or tryptophan. The D gene is left open where the match is weak. Size values are once, few and many counts, or a class for expanded clones, and some rows have none.

NA	TRBV28	TRBJ2-2	NA	TGTGCCAGCAGTTTAGGCGGGAACACCGGGGAGCTGTTTTTT	CASSLGGNTGELFF
NA	TRBV25-1	TRBJ2-5	NA	TGTGCCAGCAGTATAGCAGGGCAGGCACAAGAGACCCAGTACTTC	CASSIAGQAQETQYF
NA	TRBV10-3	TRBJ1-2	TRBD1	TGTGCCATCAGCCTACTGACAGGGACTAACTATGGCTACACCTTC	CAISLLTGTNYGYTF
NA	TRBV5-5	TRBJ2-7	NA	TGTGCCAGCAGCCTAAGTCCTACCTACGAGCAGTACTTC	CASSLSPTYEQYF
NA	TRBV7-9	TRBJ1-5	NA	TGTGCCAGCAGCTGGGATCCCAAGGGAGGTAGCAATCAGCCCCAGCATTTT	CASSWDPKGGSNQPQHF
NA	TRBV6-5	TRBJ2-7	NA	TGTGCCAGCAGTTCGGGGAAAGGGGGCTCCTACGAGCAGTACTTC	CASSSGKGGSYEQYF
few	TRBV27	TRBJ1-1	NA	TGTGCCAGCAGTTTACGAGAGAACACTGAAGCTTTCTTT	CASSLRENTEAFF
NA	TRBV7-2	TRBJ2-7	TRBD2	TGTGCCAGCAGCTCTCTAGCGGGGGCGACCTACGAGCAGTACTTC	CASSSLAGATYEQYF
NA	TRBV6-5	TRBJ1-2	TRBD1	TGTGCCAGCAGACAACAGGGGGCGCGTGGCTACACCTTC	CASRQQGARGYTF
NA	TRBV11-2	TRBJ2-2	TRBD2	TGTGCCAGCAGCTTAGTAGCGGGGGGGAACACCGGGGAGCTGTTTTTT	CASSLVAGGNTGELFF
NA	TRBV7-6	TRBJ2-1	TRBD2	TGTGCCAGCAGCTTAGTTCCCCAATCTAGCGGGCCCCAGAGCTCCTACAATGAGCAGTTCTTC	CASSLVPQSSGPQSSYNEQFF
NA	TRBV6-5	TRBJ2-7	NA	TGTGCCAGCAATCCCCGAGGGTCGGCGTACGAGCAGTACTTC	CASNPRGSAYEQYF
NA	TRBV7-9	TRBJ1-5	NA	TGTGCCAGCAGCTCAGCCCAGGGGCGTCAGCCCCAGCATTTT	CASSSAQGRQPQHF
NA	TRBV6-5	TRBJ2-1	TRBD2	TGTGCCAGCAGTTTATCCCGGGCGGGGGGGCCGTATGAGCAGTTCTTC	CASSLSRAGGPYEQFF
NA	TRBV18	TRBJ2-5	NA	TGTGCCAGCTCACTGCCAGGGAACCAAGAGACGGCCCAGTACTTC	CASSLPGNQETAQYF
NA	TRBV7-6	TRBJ2-1	NA	TGTGCCAGCAGTGCCGGTAATTCAGGGAGGCCGTTCTTC	CASSAGNSGRPFF
NA	TRBV18	TRBJ2-1	TRBD2	TGTGCCAGCTCACCAAGCAGCGGACTAGCGCAGAATGAGCAGTTCTTC	CASSPSSGLAQNEQFF
NA	TRBV11-2	TRBJ2-1	TRBD2	TGTGCCAGCAGCTTCCTAGCGGGAGAAGTTGAGCAGTTCTTC	CASSFLAGEVEQFF
few	TRBV5-1	TRBJ1-5	NA	TGCGCCAGCTCCGAACAGGGTAACAATCAGCCCCAGCATTTT	CASSEQGNNQPQHF
NA	TRBV6-5	TRBJ1-1	NA	TGTGCCAGCAGCCTACGGGGGTACACTGAAGCTTTCTTT	CASSLRGYTEAFF
NA	TRBV11-2	TRBJ1-3	NA	TGTGCCAGCAGCTTAGGAGGGTATGGAAACACCATATATTTT	CASSLGGYGNTIYF
once	TRBV30	TRBJ2-5	TRBD2	TGTGCCTGGAGTGAAACTAGCGGGAGGGCCGGGGAGACCCAGTACTTC	CAWSETSGRAGETQYF
few	TRBV4-1	TRBJ1-2	TRBD1	TGCGCCAGCAGCCAAGAAGAGGGGGCGACGGGATATGGCTACACCTTC	CASSQEEGATGYGYTF
NA	TRBV15	TRBJ2-2	NA	TGTGCCACCAGCAGTAACAGGGTAGGGGAGCTGTTTTTT	CATSSNRVGELFF
NA	TRBV7-8	TRBJ1-1	TRBD1	TGTGCCAGCAGCTCTAACAGGGGGACTGAAGCTTTCTTT	CASSSNRGTEAFF
NA	TRBV20-1	TRBJ2-7	NA	TGCAGTGCTAGTGAACAGCACGAGCAGTACTTC	CSASEQHEQYF
NA	TRBV19	TRBJ1-2	TRBD1	TGTGCCAGTAGTCCCTCCTGGGCTGGGACAGGGACCGAAAACTATGGCTACACCTTC	CASSPSWAGTGTENYGYTF
NA	TRBV23-1	TRBJ1-1	TRBD1	TGCGCCAGCAGTCAACGACGACAGGGAGGAAACACTGAAGCTTTCTTT	CASSQRRQGGNTEAFF
NA	TRBV7-8	TRBJ2-2	TRBD1	TGTGCCAGCAGCTTAGTTCTTGGACAGGGGGCCGCCGGGGAGCTGTTTTTT	CASSLVLGQGAAGELFF
NA	TRBV9	TRBJ2-3	TRBD1	TGTGCCAGCAGCGTAGCTACGGGAAAAGGCCCCGGGACAGTGGTTGTTCAGACGCAGTATTTT	CASSVATGKGPGTVVVQTQYF
NA	TRBV27	TRBJ1-2	NA	TGTGCCAGCAGTCCGTCAAATTCGCTAATTGGCTACACCTTC	CASSPSNSLIGYTF
NA	TRBV4-1	TRBJ1-2	NA	TGCGCCAGCAGCCAAGAACGGGAAAACTATGGCTACACCTTC	CASSQERENYGYTF
NA	TRBV27	TRBJ2-5	NA	TGTGCCAGCAGTTTCAGCCAAAGCCCGGGGTACCAAGAGACCCAGTACTTC	CASSFSQSPGYQETQYF
once	TRBV5-6	TRBJ2-7	NA	TGTGCCAGCAGCTTGCGGGTTCTCTACGAGCAGTACTTC	CASSLRVLYEQYF
NA	TRBV27	TRBJ2-5	TRBD2	TGTGCCAGCAGTTTAAATGCTGGACTAGCGGGCCAAGAGACCCAGTACTTC	CASSLNAGLAGQETQYF
NA	TRBV7-2	TRBJ1-1	NA	TGTGCCAGCAGTCCTCAGTTCACTGAAGCTTTCTTT	CASSPQFTEAFF
few	TRBV9	TRBJ2-3	TRBD1	TGTGCCAGCAGCGTAGACCCGGGACAGGCGGATACGCAGTATTTT	CASSVDPGQADTQYF
once	TRBV5-1	TRBJ2-1	TRBD2	TGCGCCAGCAGCTTGGGAAGTAGCGGGAACTCGCAGTTCTTC	CASSLGSSGNSQFF
NA	TRBV7-2	TRBJ2-7	TRBD1	TGTGCCAGCAGTCGGACAGGAAATTACGAGCAGTACTTC	CASSRTGNYEQYF
NA	TRBV5-6	TRBJ1-2	TRBD1	TGTGCCAGCAGATTAAAAACGGGACAGGGGACCTATGGCTACACCTTC	CASRLKTGQGTYGYTF
NA	TRBV9	TRBJ2-7	TRBD1	TGTGCCAGCAGCGCCTCCCCTGGGACAGGGGGCTTCCACGAGCAGTACTTC	CASSASPGTGGFHEQYF
NA	TRBV2	TRBJ2-1	TRBD1	TGTGCCATCCAGCTCCGGACAGGGACCTACAATGAGCAGTTCTTC	CAIQLRTGTYNEQFF